This T cell receptor beta chain was sequenced during a study of cytomegalovirus exposure and HLA in healthy donors. Study-level background: Among roughly 180 million T cells, an earlier analysis found 90 million to 130 million unique TCR beta sequences. Drawn from HLA-typed donors, tens of millions of unique TCRs were held in an early data release. Study-wide results and caveats: An analysis that came later showed most CMV-associated TCR beta chains appearing HLA-restricted. Later work associated 16,951 TCR beta sequences with HLA alleles at 0.05 false discovery rate.

Concerning this clone itself: Its antigen is unknown.

PCR employed 60 Vbeta and 13 Jbeta primers. Measured with immunoSEQ multiplex PCR; TCRdb has only the in-frame clones, and not every one. The table includes under 200,000 clones, approximately 80% detected once. Trimming left V 5 bases short and J 1 base short, with 8 bases between. CDR1 is SNHLY, CDR2 FYNNEI, per germline. CDR3 length equals 14 residues. The rearrangement joins TRBV2 to TRBJ2-2; maybe TRBD2 (5 bases). The sequenced material came from PBMCs. The source of this sequence is a male donor in good health and CMV-seropositive. This CDR3 reads CASSFGLNTGELFF. CDR3 sequence (DNA): TGTGCCAGCAGTTTTGGACTGAACACCGGGGAGCTGTTTTTT.